Following are 24 T cell receptor beta chains from one sample sequenced in a study of cytomegalovirus exposure and HLA in healthy donors (dated by TCRdb to about 2017). To prepare the library, the immunoSEQ multiplex PCR assay was applied. Not all clones reach the TCRdb copy of this immuneACCESS table, which keeps in-frame sequences only. Checked studies attribute under half of the gap to unresolved V genes and leave the rest unexplained. The sample yields about 220,000 clones; approximately 90% were counted once. In total, the top ten clones hold 2.6% of the sample. Sequencing input: PBMCs. The receptor source for this set is a man younger than 30 in good health and CMV-seronegative.

This rearrangement joins TRBV4-2 to TRBJ2-1, with a possible D match to TRBD2 (6 bases). Trimming shortened V by 0 bases and J by 4 bases, and 13 bases separated the two germline ends. This CDR3 has 16 amino acids. CDR1 and CDR2 from the germline V gene are LGHNA and YNFKEQ. The CDR3 DNA follows: TGTGCCAGCAGCCAAGATTACGGGACTCGTTACAATGAGCAGTTCTTC. It translates to CASSQDYGTRYNEQFF.

This chain joins TRBV19 and TRBJ1-1; 7 bases match TRBD1. This CDR3 comprises 14 residues. Germline V gene sequence: CDR1 LNHDA, CDR2 SQIVND (reference sequence). Unmatched junction bases numbered 17, after V lost 10 bases and J lost 9 bases. For the CDR3, the DNA is TGTGCCACCGCCGGGACAGCCACCCGATCCCAAGCTTTCTTT. Amino acids: CATAGTATRSQAFF. The full variable domain, in which reference TRBV19 and TRBJ1-1 provide the parts outside the CDR3, is DGGITQSPKYLFRKEGQNVTLSCEQNLNHDAMYWYRQDPGQGLRLIYYSQIVNDFQKGDIAEGYSVSREKKESFPLTVTSAQKNPTAFYLCATAGTATRSQAFFGQGTRLTVV.

V and J are TRBV5-5 and TRBJ1-3; tentative D call: TRBD1 (5 bases). The CDR3 is 18 amino acids. CDR1 is SGHKS, CDR2 YYEKEE, per germline (reference sequence). The germline V and J ends were trimmed by 4 bases and 0 bases, with 20 bases remaining between them. CDR3 amino acids: CASSRMSAGWDSGNTIYF. The CDR3 DNA sequence: TGTGCCAGCAGCCGAATGTCGGCAGGGTGGGACTCTGGAAACACCATATATTTT.

The chain is built from TRBV28 and TRBJ1-1; D ambiguous. The V end was cut by 6 bases, the J end by 6 bases, with 20 bases between. Per the germline V gene, CDR1 is MDHEN and CDR2 is SYDVKM. There are 15 residues in the CDR3. The CDR3 DNA reads TGTGCCAGCAGCCTGGGAGGGAGGGTTTCTTCTGAAGCTTTCTTT. Residues: CASSLGGRVSSEAFF.

This clone was detected only a few times. The chain uses TRBV5-5 and TRBJ1-6; 7 nucleotides line up with TRBD1. The CDR3 is made up of 17 amino acids. V lost 2 bases, J lost 0 bases, and 5 bases stayed unmatched. Germline CDR1 is SGHKS and CDR2 is YYEKEE (reference sequence). CDR3 DNA sequence: TGTGCCAGCAGCTTTTCGACAGGGCGCTCCTATAATTCACCCCTCCACTTT. This encodes CASSFSTGRSYNSPLHF.

The genes are TRBV5-1 and TRBJ2-7; D might be TRBD1 (6 bases). V lost 0 bases, J lost 7 bases, and 17 bases lay in between. Germline-derived CDR1 and CDR2 are SGHRS and YFSETQ. The CDR3 is 15 amino acids. CDR3 in amino acids: CASSLGGTRVVEQYF. The CDR3, as DNA: TGCGCCAGCAGCTTGGGAGGGACACGAGTAGTGGAGCAGTACTTC.

The chain employs TRBV5-6 and TRBJ2-7; 10 bases are shared with TRBD1. With V trimmed by 4 bases and J by 2 bases, 6 bases remained unmatched. In germline, CDR1 is SGHDT, CDR2 YYEEEE. The CDR3 runs to 15 residues. CDR3 loop: CASSVNGQGAYEQYF. The CDR3 DNA reads TGTGCCAGCAGCGTAAACGGACAGGGGGCCTACGAGCAGTACTTC.

The chain has TRBV7-7 and TRBJ2-7; D may be TRBD1 (6 bases). Germline values: CDR1 SSHAT, CDR2 FNYEAQ (reference sequence). The CDR3 runs to 14 residues. V was trimmed by 4 bases and J by 6 bases, leaving 16 bases between them. The CDR3 nucleotides read TGTGCCAGCAGCTCCTCAACAATGACAGGCGAGCAGTACTTC. This translates into CASSSSTMTGEQYF.

This clone was counted once. This rearrangement joins TRBV2 to TRBJ1-4, with unresolved D. CDR3 length: 15 amino acids. Germline CDR1 reads SNHLY; CDR2 reads FYNNEI. V lost 5 bases to trimming and J lost 0 bases, with 10 bases between them. The DNA for the CDR3 is TGTGCCAGCAGTTTAAATCCCTCAACTAATGAAAAACTGTTTTTT. Encoded protein: CASSLNPSTNEKLFF.

As concerns this clone: Sequence at one end of the junction differs from germline and may be a read error. The chain employs TRBV30 and TRBJ1-6, with TRBD1 identical over 7 bases. Germline CDR1 and CDR2: GTSNPN and SVGIG (reference sequence). There are 15 residues in the CDR3. In nucleotides, the CDR3 is TGTGCCAGGAGAGGGGGCGCATCCTATAATTCACCCCTCCACTTT. The encoded protein is CARRGGASYNSPLHF.

The CDR3, as DNA: TGTGCCAGCAGCCACCGGGGGACAGGGCCAGAGACCCAGTACTTC. Protein: CASSHRGTGPETQYF. The V gene is TRBV7-9, the J gene TRBJ2-5; TRBD1 matches 9 bases. The germline V gene has CDR1 SEHNR and CDR2 FQNEAQ (reference sequence). CDR3 length: 15 residues. Trimming cost V 5 bases and J 4 bases; bases outside gene matches: 8.

On this clone itself: In the same sample, other DNA sequences code for this CDR3. The gene calls are TRBV7-2 and TRBJ2-7; D is undetermined. The CDR3 spans 13 residues. The ends were cut back, 4 bases at V and 1 base at J, with 8 bases in the middle. The germline V gene has CDR1 SGHTA and CDR2 FQGNSA. In nucleotides, the CDR3 is TGTGCCAGCAGCTCCTCAGGTTCCTACGAGCAGTACTTC. Its translation: CASSSSGSYEQYF.

The chain has TRBV27 and TRBJ2-1, with a tentative D call TRBD2 (6 bases). V lost 6 bases to trimming and J lost 4 bases, with 19 bases between them. The CDR3 has 16 residues. CDR1 and CDR2 (germline): MNHEY, SMNVEV (reference sequence). The CDR3 DNA sequence: TGTGCCAGCAGCCTAGGGGTAGTCGGGGGATACAATGAGCAGTTCTTC. As protein: CASSLGVVGGYNEQFF.

The rearrangement uses TRBV2 and TRBJ2-5, with TRBD2 matching over 10 bases. This CDR3 region has 21 residues. Germline CDR1 is SNHLY and CDR2 is FYNNEI. V trimming: 3 bases; J trimming: 3 bases; junction bases outside the gene matches: 22. The CDR3 loop is CASSEIRGLSGGASGKETQYF. The CDR3 region has the DNA TGTGCCAGCAGTGAGATAAGGGGATTAAGCGGGGGGGCCTCGGGAAAAGAGACCCAGTACTTC.

This sequence joins TRBV4-3 and TRBJ2-1; 10 bases line up with TRBD2. This CDR3 is 15 amino acids long. Germline V gives CDR1 LGHNA, CDR2 YSLEER. The V and J ends lost 2 bases and 4 bases, in that order; junction bases with no gene match: 2. The CDR3 DNA is TGCGCCAGCAGCCAATTAGCGGGGGGTTACAATGAGCAGTTCTTC. Translating it yields CASSQLAGGYNEQFF.

This chain joins TRBV25-1 and TRBJ2-2, with 7 bases aligning to TRBD1. V lost 6 bases and J lost 4; bases outside the gene matches: 11. Germline-derived CDR1 and CDR2 are MGHDK and SYGVNS. This CDR3 is 16 amino acids long. This CDR3 is CASRERTGVGTGELFF. DNA of the CDR3: TGTGCCAGCAGAGAGAGAACAGGGGTCGGCACCGGGGAGCTGTTTTTT.

This chain links TRBV28 with TRBJ1-4; weak D call: TRBD1 (6 bases). V shed 5 bases and J shed 4 bases, with 14 bases lying between them. The CDR3 loop spans 15 amino acids. Germline V lookup: CDR1 MDHEN, CDR2 SYDVKM. Written as DNA, the CDR3 is TGTGCCAGCAGTACCCCCCGACAGGTTAATGAAAAACTGTTTTTT. Protein: CASSTPRQVNEKLFF.

The chain has TRBV25-1 and TRBJ1-1; no definite D call. This CDR3 spans 13 amino acids. V shed 5 bases and J shed 6 bases, with 13 bases lying between them. Germline CDR1 MGHDK, CDR2 SYGVNS. CDR3 nucleotide sequence: TGTGCCAGCAGTCACATGGAGATCTCTGAAGCTTTCTTT. Amino acid sequence: CASSHMEISEAFF.

The genes are TRBV4-2 and TRBJ2-7; 10 positions match TRBD1. The germline V gene encodes CDR1 LGHNA and CDR2 YNFKEQ. The V gene end was trimmed by 3 bases and the J gene end by 2 bases; junction bases not matched to a gene: 4. The CDR3 spans 15 residues. CDR3 region: CASSQPGTGAYEQYF. DNA of the CDR3: TGTGCCAGCAGCCAGCCCGGGACAGGGGCCTACGAGCAGTACTTC.

The gene calls are TRBV2 and TRBJ1-3; 7 bases match TRBD1. CDR1 SNHLY and CDR2 FYNNEI come from the germline V gene. V shed 5 bases, J shed 4 bases, and the junction held 20 bases outside the gene matches. CDR3 length: 19 residues. The DNA for the CDR3 is TGTGCCAGCAGTACACCGGGACAGACCGAATTAATCGGCGGAAACACCATATATTTT. Translation: CASSTPGQTELIGGNTIYF.

This clone has only one observation. The genes are TRBV7-2 and TRBJ2-7; tentatively, D is TRBD2 (7 bases). The CDR3 length is 15 residues. V lost 1 base and J 6 bases, leaving 16 bases between the germline ends. Germline-derived CDR1 and CDR2 are SGHTA and FQGNSA. The CDR3 region is CASSLEGGGPREQYF. CDR3 DNA: TGTGCCAGCAGCTTAGAAGGGGGAGGGCCTCGCGAGCAGTACTTC.

The chain joins TRBV27 to TRBJ2-1; D unclear. The CDR3 length is 12 residues. In germline, CDR1 is MNHEY, CDR2 SMNVEV (reference sequence). V dropped 5 bases and J dropped 6 bases, with 8 bases sitting between them. Written as DNA, the CDR3 is TGTGCCAGCAGTATAAACAGCAATGAGCAGTTCTTC. Translation gives CASSINSNEQFF.

This clone occurred once. CDR3 amino acids: CASSQDLLPSGQPQHF. The CDR3 region has the DNA TGTGCCAGCAGCCAAGATTTATTGCCTTCAGGTCAGCCCCAGCATTTT. This rearrangement joins TRBV4-2 to TRBJ1-5; the D is unclear. CDR3 length: 16 amino acids. Germline CDR1 is LGHNA and CDR2 is YNFKEQ. The V gene lost 0 bases and the J gene lost 6 bases, with 15 bases spanning the gap.

This clone was detected once. The chain uses TRBV4-2 and TRBJ2-3, with a tentative D call TRBD1 (6 bases). Trimming shortened V by 0 bases and J by 1 base, and 14 bases separated the two germline ends. The CDR3 is made up of 17 amino acids. In germline, CDR1 is LGHNA, CDR2 YNFKEQ. CDR3 sequence reads: CASSQDPRGGGTDTQYF. For the CDR3, the DNA is TGTGCCAGCAGCCAAGACCCACGAGGGGGAGGCACAGATACGCAGTATTTT.